What follows is one T cell receptor beta chain and its context. These data belong to a study of response to subunit inactivated influenza vaccine. In TCRdb, the RT-PCR reads were re-called with MiXCR into one record per CDR3 protein. The table includes around 480,000 distinct CDR3 sequences, approximately 15% detected once. Trimming left V 4 bases short and J 2 bases short, with 12 bases between. The germline gives CDR1 MDHEN, CDR2 SYDVKM. The CDR3 runs to 14 residues. The receptor was derived from a man aged 50-75 years who received an inactivated influenza vaccine. The sample here was CD4+ T cells sorted from PBMCs, taken less than 25 months after vaccination. The rearrangement joins TRBV28 to TRBJ2-7, with unresolved D. CDR3 region: CASSSFGTPYEQYF. For the CDR3, the DNA is TGTGCCAGCAGTTCCTTCGGTACACCCTACGAGCAGTACTTC.